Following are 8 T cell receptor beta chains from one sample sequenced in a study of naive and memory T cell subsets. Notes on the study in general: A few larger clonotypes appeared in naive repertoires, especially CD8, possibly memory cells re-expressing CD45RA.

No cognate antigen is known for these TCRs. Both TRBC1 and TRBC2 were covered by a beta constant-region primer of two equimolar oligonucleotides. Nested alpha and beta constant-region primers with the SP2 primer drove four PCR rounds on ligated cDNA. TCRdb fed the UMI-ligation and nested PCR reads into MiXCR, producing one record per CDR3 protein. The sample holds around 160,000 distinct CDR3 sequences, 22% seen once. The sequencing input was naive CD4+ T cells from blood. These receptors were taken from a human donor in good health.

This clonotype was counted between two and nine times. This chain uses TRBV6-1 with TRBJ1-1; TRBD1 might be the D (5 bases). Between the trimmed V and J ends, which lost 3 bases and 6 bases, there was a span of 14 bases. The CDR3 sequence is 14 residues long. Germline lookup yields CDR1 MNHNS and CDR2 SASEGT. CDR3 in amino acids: CASSEVQGLSEAFF. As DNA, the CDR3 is TGTGCCAGCAGTGAGGTTCAGGGTCTCTCTGAAGCTTTCTTT.

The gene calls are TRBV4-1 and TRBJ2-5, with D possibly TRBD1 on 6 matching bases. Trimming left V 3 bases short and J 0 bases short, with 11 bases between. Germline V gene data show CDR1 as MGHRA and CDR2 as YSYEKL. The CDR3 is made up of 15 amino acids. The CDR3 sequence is CASSQGQGNQETQYF. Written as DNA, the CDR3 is TGCGCCAGCAGCCAGGGGCAGGGGAACCAAGAGACCCAGTACTTC.

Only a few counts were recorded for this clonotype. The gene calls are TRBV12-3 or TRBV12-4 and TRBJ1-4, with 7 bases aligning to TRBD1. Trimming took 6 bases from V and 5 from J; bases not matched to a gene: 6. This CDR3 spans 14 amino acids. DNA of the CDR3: TGTGCCAGCAGCCCGGGACAGACAAATGAAAAACTGTTTTTT. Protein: CASSPGQTNEKLFF.

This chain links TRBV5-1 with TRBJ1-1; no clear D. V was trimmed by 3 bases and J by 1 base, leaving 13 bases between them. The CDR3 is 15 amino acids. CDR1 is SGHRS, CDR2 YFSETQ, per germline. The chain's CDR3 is CASSYFSQENTEAFF. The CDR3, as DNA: TGCGCCAGCAGCTACTTTTCCCAGGAGAACACTGAAGCTTTCTTT. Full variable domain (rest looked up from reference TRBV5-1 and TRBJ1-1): KAGVTQTPRYLIKTRGQQVTLSCSPISGHRSVSWYQQTPGQGLQFLFEYFSETQRNKGNFPGRFSGRQFSNSRSEMNVSTLELGDSALYLCASSYFSQENTEAFFGQGTRLTVV.

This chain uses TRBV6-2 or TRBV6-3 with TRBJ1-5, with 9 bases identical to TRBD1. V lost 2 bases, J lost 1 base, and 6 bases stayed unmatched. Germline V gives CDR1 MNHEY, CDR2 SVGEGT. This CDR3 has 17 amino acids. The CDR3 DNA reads TGTGCCAGCAGTTACAGTCGGGGACAGGGAAGCAATCAGCCCCAGCATTTT. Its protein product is CASSYSRGQGSNQPQHF.

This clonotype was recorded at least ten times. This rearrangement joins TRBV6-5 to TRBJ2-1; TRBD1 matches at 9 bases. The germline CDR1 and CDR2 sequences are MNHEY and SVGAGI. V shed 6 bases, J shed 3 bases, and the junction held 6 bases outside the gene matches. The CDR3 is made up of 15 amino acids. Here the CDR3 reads CASSADRGVYNEQFF. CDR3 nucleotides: TGTGCCAGCAGCGCGGACAGGGGCGTCTACAATGAGCAGTTCTTC.

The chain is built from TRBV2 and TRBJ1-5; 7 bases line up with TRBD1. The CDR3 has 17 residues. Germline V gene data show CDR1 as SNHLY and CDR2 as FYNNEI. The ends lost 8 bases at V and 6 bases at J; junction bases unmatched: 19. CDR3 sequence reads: CASEPDRTHTKGQPQHF. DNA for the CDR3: TGTGCCAGCGAGCCGGACAGGACCCACACGAAGGGTCAGCCCCAGCATTTT.

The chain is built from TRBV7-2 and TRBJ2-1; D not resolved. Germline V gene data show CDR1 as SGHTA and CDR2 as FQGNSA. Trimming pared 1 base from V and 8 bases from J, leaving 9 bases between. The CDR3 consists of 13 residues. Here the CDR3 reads CASSLVLIYEQFF. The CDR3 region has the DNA TGTGCCAGCAGCTTAGTTCTCATCTATGAGCAGTTCTTC.